One and the same sample provided the 13 T cell receptor beta chains below, sequenced in a study of blood T cell repertoires in COVID-19. Using immunoSEQ multiplex PCR, the repertoire was profiled, and TCRdb retains in-frame clones only, with some absent. The top ten hold about 2.1% of the sample, which has 350,000 to 400,000 clones, over 75% seen once. The specimen was PBMCs or T cells enriched from blood (not recorded which). Receptors originate from a man aged 35-49 years in a cohort exposed to, infected with or recovered from COVID-19 (not recorded which).

The chain employs TRBV5-1 and TRBJ2-7, with a tentative D call TRBD2 (6 bases). CDR3 length: 14 amino acids. Germline values: CDR1 SGHRS, CDR2 YFSETQ. The V end lost 2 bases, the J end lost 4 bases, and 13 bases lay between the germline ends. CDR3: CASSFQSGPYEQYF. Here the CDR3 DNA reads TGCGCCAGCAGCTTCCAGAGCGGGCCTTACGAGCAGTACTTC.

The chain has TRBV10-3 and TRBJ1-4, with unresolved D. This CDR3 is 15 amino acids long. Looked up from germline, CDR1 is ENHRY and CDR2 is SYGVKD. With 2 bases removed from V and 4 bases from J, the gap between germline ends came to 11 bases. CDR3 DNA: TGTGCCATCAGTGAGGGAGACCGCAGTAATGAAAAACTGTTTTTT. As protein: CAISEGDRSNEKLFF.

The rearrangement uses TRBV5-4 and TRBJ2-1, with 9 positions matching TRBD1. In germline, CDR1 is SGHNT, CDR2 YYREEE (reference sequence). Germline trimming cut 4 bases from V and 7 bases from J; bases unmatched to any gene: 6. The CDR3 spans 14 residues. The CDR3 sequence is CASSRTGGLNEQFF. The CDR3, as DNA: TGTGCCAGCAGCAGAACAGGGGGCCTTAATGAGCAGTTCTTC.

The chain uses TRBV7-9 and TRBJ2-1, with TRBD2 as a possible D gene (5 bases). The CDR3 is made up of 14 amino acids. Trimming shortened V by 6 bases and J by 9 bases, and 18 bases separated the two germline ends. From germline, CDR1 is SEHNR and CDR2 FQNEAQ (reference sequence). The chain's CDR3 is CASRSVGGLGEQFF. CDR3 nucleotide sequence: TGTGCCAGCAGGTCGGTAGGCGGGCTCGGTGAGCAGTTCTTC.

In DNA form, the CDR3 reads TGTGCCAGCAGCTTAGAACGAGCGGGACAAAGCTCCTACAATGAGCAGTTCTTC. Amino acid sequence: CASSLERAGQSSYNEQFF. The chain joins TRBV7-6 to TRBJ2-1; a weak D match, TRBD2 (7 bases). CDR3 length equals 18 residues. Per the germline V gene, CDR1 is SGHVS and CDR2 is FNYEAQ. Trimming took 1 base from V and 0 from J, leaving 16 bases between them.

The chain uses TRBV24-1 and TRBJ2-3; 9 nucleotides align to TRBD1. V shed 1 base, J shed 5 bases, and the junction held 3 bases outside the gene matches. The CDR3 loop spans 15 amino acids. Germline CDR1 is KGHDR and CDR2 is SFDVKD. CDR3 DNA sequence: TGTGCCACCAGTGATTTCGCGGACAGGGGAGATACGCAGTATTTT. It encodes CATSDFADRGDTQYF.

V usage is TRBV21-1 and J usage is TRBJ2-7; the listed D gene, TRBD2, was not tested against the DNA. TRBV21-1 is listed as a pseudogene. This CDR3 is 15 amino acids long. CDR3 DNA sequence: TGTGCCAGCAGCAAAGAAACTAACAAAGCCTACGAGCAGTACTTC. Its protein is CASSKETNKAYEQYF.

This chain joins TRBV19 and TRBJ1-1; 8 nucleotides agree with TRBD1. The CDR3 loop spans 16 amino acids. The germline V gene has CDR1 LNHDA and CDR2 SQIVND (reference sequence). Losses at the gene ends were 5 bases for V and 4 bases for J; bases not matched to a gene: 12. CDR3 sequence (DNA): TGTGCCAGTAGTGCCCGGCAGGGGGCGTTAGGCACTGAAGCTTTCTTT. It encodes CASSARQGALGTEAFF.

This clone was seen just once. The chain joins TRBV6-5 to TRBJ2-7, with no clear D. Germline CDR1 reads MNHEY; CDR2 reads SVGAGI. The CDR3 contains 15 residues. The germline V and J ends were trimmed by 6 bases and 6 bases, with 21 bases remaining between them. In DNA form, the CDR3 reads TGTGCCAGCAGCCTTATACGGCAGCCTCGCGGCGAGCAGTACTTC. This sequence encodes CASSLIRQPRGEQYF.

The chain links TRBV11-2 to TRBJ1-2, with 7 bases that match TRBD1. With V trimmed by 7 bases and J by 2 bases, 7 bases remained unmatched. In germline, CDR1 is SGHAT, CDR2 FQNNGV. The CDR3 loop spans 14 amino acids. CDR3 sequence: CASTRQGENYGYTF. Written as DNA, the CDR3 is TGTGCCAGCACCCGACAGGGAGAAAACTATGGCTACACCTTC. The full variable domain, rest sourced from reference TRBV11-2 and TRBJ1-2, is EAGVAQSPRYKIIEKRQSVAFWCNPISGHATLYWYQQILGQGPKLLIQFQNNGVVDDSQLPKDRFSAERLKGVDSTLKIQPAKLEDSAVYLCASTRQGENYGYTFGSGTRLTVV.

The CDR3 spells CASSLAGQANEKLFF. In DNA form, the CDR3 reads TGTGCCAGCAGTTTAGCGGGACAGGCTAATGAAAAACTGTTTTTT. This chain connects TRBV28 to TRBJ1-4; 8 bases align to TRBD1. CDR3 length: 15 residues. In germline, CDR1 is MDHEN, CDR2 SYDVKM. V dropped 2 bases and J dropped 3; count of bases not matched to a gene: 2. Complete variable domain (other parts from reference TRBV28 and TRBJ1-4): DVKVTQSSRYLVKRTGEKVFLECVQDMDHENMFWYRQDPGLGLRLIYFSYDVKMKEKGDIPEGYSVSREKKERFSLILESASTNQTSMYLCASSLAGQANEKLFFGSGTQLSVL.

This clone has only one observation. The rearrangement links TRBV9 to TRBJ1-3; unclear D gene. Germline values: CDR1 SGDLS, CDR2 YYNGEE. Trimming pared 2 bases from V and 0 bases from J, leaving 9 bases between. The CDR3 is 15 amino acids. The DNA for the CDR3 is TGTGCCAGCAGCGTGGGCAGAATCTCTGGAAACACCATATATTTT. Its protein is CASSVGRISGNTIYF.

This rearrangement joins TRBV28 to TRBJ1-1; 8 bases align to TRBD1. Germline V gene data show CDR1 as MDHEN and CDR2 as SYDVKM. The CDR3 sequence is 14 residues long. The V gene end was trimmed by 6 bases and the J gene end by 6 bases; junction bases not matched to a gene: 9. The DNA for the CDR3 is TGTGCCAGCAGCCGGACAGGGTTTAGCCCTGAAGCTTTCTTT. It encodes CASSRTGFSPEAFF.